This T cell receptor beta chain was observed in a study of blood T cell repertoires in COVID-19 (dated by TCRdb to the early 2020s). In the study overall: Collaborator samples came from the United States, Italy and Spain and covered acute and convalescent phases of COVID-19. The prospective study material was composed of cDNA or gDNA derived from T cells, B-cell-depleted T cells, or PBMCs. Subjects who had been exposed to COVID-19, were actively infected with it, or had recovered from it provided the deeply sampled blood TCRbeta repertoires that made up the dataset. The repertoires were made available in a free public database intended to serve as a resource for research on the immune response to SARS-CoV-2. Samples came from the ongoing ImmuneRACE study (first 160 participants) plus 1,254 subjects from 6 global collaborators. A de-identified subject ID, COVID-19 status, age in years and sex were almost always included in the sample metadata. Where available, HLA class I and class II types were taken from metadata supplied by the sample provider and were not determined by assay-based typing. Overall study results and their limits: The amount of clinical and demographic metadata varied by source and participant and was provided uncurated.

Including cysteine and phenylalanine, the CDR3 has 19 amino acids. Only the CDR3 DNA is retained, 57 bases long and in frame from the first base. Taken from the germline V gene (reference sequence), the CDR1 and CDR2 loops are LNHDA and SQIVND. The V end gives up 4 bases and the J end 3 bases, leaving 18 bases in the junction not matched to a gene. Participants in the prospective study were enrolled through a virtual design, were aged roughly 18 to 90 years, and lived in 24 United States geographic areas. To assign participants to cohorts, the prospective study relied on clinical history that participants themselves reported in a screening survey and a study questionnaire. ImmuneRACE Cohort 3 recovered participants were defined by two consecutive negative NP/OP PCR tests, healthcare professional clearance, or symptom resolution. Mobile phlebotomists in the prospective study collected whole blood, serum and a nasopharyngeal or oropharyngeal swab from every participant. Prospective study participants could optionally give additional blood draws and questionnaires over an approximately two-month period. Before DNA extraction, blood samples from the prospective study were shipped at room temperature or frozen.

On this clone itself: What antigen it recognizes has not been identified. Base quality data are lacking; no much larger clone is found one base away.

TCRbeta CDR3 regions were amplified from genomic DNA using the immunoSEQ Assay, a bias-controlled multiplex PCR. The paper's processing steps were these. Nucleated cell counts per sample were estimated from amplification of reference gene primers within the assay. Sequence reads were collapsed and filtered to measure the absolute abundance of every unique TCRbeta CDR3 rearrangement. Productive Simpson clonality was computed per sample as the square root of Simpson's diversity index over productive rearrangements. TCRdb obtained this table from immuneACCESS and retained in-frame rearrangements with V and J assigned. These tables miss some clones; where compared with another copy, unresolved V genes account for less than half of the shortfall, and the remainder is unexplained. V and J calls and clone size are copied from that table; D and trimming were computed from the DNA. The sample table contains 250,000 to 300,000 clones; only one count was recorded for about 89% of them. Approximately 9% of the sample lies in the top ten.

The TCR comes from a middle-aged man who had recovered from COVID-19. Material for sequencing was PBMCs or T cells enriched from blood (not recorded which). The sequence joins TRBV19 to TRBJ1-1, with 9 junctional bases fitting TRBD1. The bases are TGTGCCAGTAGTACAGGGGCGGGACAGGGTTTAGGGAAGGACACTGAAGCTTTCTTT. It codes for CASSTGAGQGLGKDTEAFF. Extended through the reference TRBV19 and TRBJ1-1 proteins, this CDR3 yields the full variable domain: DGGITQSPKYLFRKEGQNVTLSCEQNLNHDAMYWYRQDPGQGLRLIYYSQIVNDFQKGDIAEGYSVSREKKESFPLTVTSAQKNPTAFYLCASSTGAGQGLGKDTEAFFGQGTRLTVV.